A single sample is the source of the 23 T cell receptor beta chains below, sequenced in a study of blood T cell repertoires in COVID-19. The data were produced by immunoSEQ multiplex PCR, yet TCRdb's version contains in-frame clones alone and is incomplete. The repertoire holds roughly 80,000 clones, roughly nine tenths seen once, with about 2.5% in the top ten. The material sequenced was peripheral blood. These TCRs come from a man between 45 and 60 years old with COVID-19, enrolled during active disease.

This clone was seen only once. The chain joins TRBV6-2 or TRBV6-3 to TRBJ1-1; D unresolved. Looked up from germline, CDR1 is MNHEY and CDR2 is SVGEGT. The length of the CDR3 is 16 residues. The V end lost 3 bases, the J end lost 1 base, and 15 bases lay between the germline ends. CDR3 coding DNA: TGTGCCAGCAGTTATATAGGACTCCGAGAGAACACTGAAGCTTTCTTT. Encoded protein: CASSYIGLRENTEAFF.

The chain has TRBV5-1 and TRBJ2-1; 11 bases align to TRBD2. This CDR3 is 15 amino acids long. J gave up 7 bases and V 0 bases, and 3 bases lay outside the gene matches. The V gene's germline CDR1 is SGHRS and CDR2 YFSETQ. As DNA, the CDR3 is TGCGCCAGCAGCTTGGGACTAGCGGGAATGAATGAGCAGTTCTTC. Amino acids: CASSLGLAGMNEQFF. The complete variable domain, with remaining parts taken from reference TRBV5-1 and TRBJ2-1, reads KAGVTQTPRYLIKTRGQQVTLSCSPISGHRSVSWYQQTPGQGLQFLFEYFSETQRNKGNFPGRFSGRQFSNSRSEMNVSTLELGDSALYLCASSLGLAGMNEQFFGPGTRLTVL.

This CDR3 reads CASSPRVYNEQFF. CDR3 nucleotides: TGCGCCAGCAGCCCGCGGGTATACAATGAGCAGTTCTTC. The rearrangement joins TRBV5-1 to TRBJ2-1; possible D gene TRBD2, 5 bases. Germline-derived CDR1 and CDR2 are SGHRS and YFSETQ. CDR3 size: 13 residues. The germline V and J ends were trimmed by 4 bases and 4 bases, with 9 bases remaining between them.

The genes are TRBV19 and TRBJ2-2; 7 bases align to TRBD1. The CDR3 is 16 residues long. The J segment lost 2 bases and the V segment lost 3 bases, leaving 6 bases of the junction unmatched. Looked up from germline, CDR1 is LNHDA and CDR2 is SQIVND (reference sequence). The CDR3 is CASSMAGTANTGELFF. CDR3 DNA: TGTGCCAGTAGTATGGCCGGGACAGCCAACACCGGGGAGCTGTTTTTT. Based on the CDR3 plus reference TRBV19 and TRBJ2-2, the full variable domain is DGGITQSPKYLFRKEGQNVTLSCEQNLNHDAMYWYRQDPGQGLRLIYYSQIVNDFQKGDIAEGYSVSREKKESFPLTVTSAQKNPTAFYLCASSMAGTANTGELFFGEGSRLTVL.

The V and J genes are TRBV6-5 and TRBJ2-3; D call uncertain. Germline V gives CDR1 MNHEY, CDR2 SVGAGI. Trimming removed 9 bases from V and 6 bases from J, with 13 bases in between. This CDR3 comprises 12 residues. CDR3 DNA sequence: TGTGCCAGTAGCCTAGTCTCGGATACGCAGTATTTT. It encodes CASSLVSDTQYF.

V and J are TRBV27 and TRBJ2-7; 10 positions agree with TRBD2. Trimming at V came to 10 bases and at J to 6 bases, leaving 12 bases not matched to a gene. The CDR3 sequence is 14 residues long. Looked up from germline, CDR1 is MNHEY and CDR2 is SMNVEV (reference sequence). In DNA form, the CDR3 reads TGTGCCACCTCATTACGGGCTAGCGGGGGCGAGCAGTACTTC. Its protein is CATSLRASGGEQYF.

This clone was seen only once. The chain joins TRBV19 to TRBJ1-1; D not resolved. The ends were cut back, 5 bases at V and 1 base at J, with 5 bases in the middle. The CDR3 is made up of 12 amino acids. Germline assignment: CDR1 LNHDA and CDR2 SQIVND (reference sequence). The CDR3 loop reads CASSVQNTEAFF. Here the CDR3 DNA reads TGTGCCAGTAGTGTACAGAACACTGAAGCTTTCTTT.

CDR3 nucleotides: TGTGCCAGCCTCGCCAGCGGGGAGATACTACGAGGGCAGTACTTC. Translated: CASLASGEILRGQYF. V gene TRBV2 combines with J gene TRBJ2-7; 7 nucleotides align to TRBD2. Germline V lookup: CDR1 SNHLY, CDR2 FYNNEI. The CDR3 is 15 residues long. The V gene end was trimmed by 8 bases and the J gene end by 9 bases; junction bases not matched to a gene: 19.

This sequence joins TRBV30 and TRBJ2-4, with D possibly matching TRBD2 (5 bases). V lost 4 bases to trimming and J lost 1 base, with 17 bases between them. This CDR3 contains 16 residues. Germline loops: CDR1 GTSNPN, CDR2 SVGIG (reference sequence). The CDR3 loop reads CAWTQSGSLAKNIQYF. For the CDR3, the DNA is TGTGCCTGGACCCAATCGGGGAGCTTGGCCAAAAACATTCAGTACTTC.

The chain uses TRBV19 and TRBJ1-2; no firm D call. CDR1 and CDR2 (germline): LNHDA, SQIVND (reference sequence). The CDR3 has 12 amino acids. V lost 0 bases and J lost 6, with 5 bases in between. Written as DNA, the CDR3 is TGTGCCAGTAGTATAGAAGCGAATGGCTACACCTTC. Translating it yields CASSIEANGYTF.

The chain recombines TRBV27 with TRBJ2-1, with 9 bases fitting TRBD1. The V gene's germline CDR1 is MNHEY and CDR2 SMNVEV (reference sequence). Trimming at V came to 2 bases and at J to 7 bases, leaving 9 bases not matched to a gene. CDR3 length: 16 residues. The CDR3 here is CASSLRQGVSLNEQFF. The CDR3 DNA reads TGTGCCAGCAGTTTAAGACAGGGGGTTTCTTTGAATGAGCAGTTCTTC.

The gene calls are TRBV29-1 and TRBJ2-3; D may be TRBD1 (6 bases). V dropped 6 bases and J dropped 2 bases, with 9 bases sitting between them. The length of the CDR3 is 12 residues. Germline CDR1 is SQVTM and CDR2 is ANQGSEA. CDR3 nucleotide sequence: TGCAGCGTGGGGGCCCTCACAGATACGCAGTATTTT. This gives the protein CSVGALTDTQYF.

V is TRBV4-1 and J is TRBJ2-3, with 10 bases identical to TRBD1. Germline V lookup: CDR1 MGHRA, CDR2 YSYEKL. The CDR3 has 15 residues. V dropped 7 bases and J dropped 1; count of bases not matched to a gene: 5. The DNA of the CDR3 is TGCGCCAGCAAAAGAGGGACAGGGGGCACAGATACGCAGTATTTT. Translating gives CASKRGTGGTDTQYF.

The V and J genes are TRBV13 and TRBJ1-6, with D possibly TRBD1 on 6 matching bases. The CDR3 is 15 amino acids. Germline CDR1 PRHDT, CDR2 FYEKMQ (reference sequence). V was cut by 2 bases and J by 4 bases, with 9 bases left in between. CDR3 DNA: TGTGCCAGCAGCTTACAGGGGCAGTATAATTCACCCCTCCACTTT. Its protein product is CASSLQGQYNSPLHF. Combining the CDR3 with reference TRBV13 and TRBJ1-6 gives the whole variable domain AAGVIQSPRHLIKEKRETATLKCYPIPRHDTVYWYQQGPGQDPQFLISFYEKMQSDKGSIPDRFSAQQFSDYHSELNMSSLELGDSALYFCASSLQGQYNSPLHFGNGTRLTVT.

The chain carries TRBV9 and TRBJ1-2; the match to TRBD1 covers 7 bases. Trimming removed 4 bases from V and 8 bases from J; junction bases left unmatched: 17. The length of the CDR3 is 16 residues. Germline values: CDR1 SGDLS, CDR2 YYNGEE. The CDR3 protein is CASSTGQAFPVRGYTF. CDR3 sequence (DNA): TGTGCCAGCAGCACCGGACAGGCGTTTCCGGTTCGCGGCTACACCTTC.

The rearrangement links TRBV12-3 or TRBV12-4 to TRBJ2-7; D is possibly TRBD2 (5 bases). CDR3 size: 12 residues. V lost 5 bases and J 2 bases, leaving 7 bases between the germline ends. The CDR3 loop reads CASSPGTYEQYF. The CDR3 DNA sequence: TGTGCCAGCAGTCCGGGGACCTACGAGCAGTACTTC.

On this clone: Other DNA sequences within the sample encode an identical CDR3. This chain links TRBV19 with TRBJ1-2; TRBD1 matches 9 bases. CDR3 length: 15 residues. V shed 7 bases, J shed 5 bases, and the junction held 11 bases outside the gene matches. Germline V lookup: CDR1 LNHDA, CDR2 SQIVND (reference sequence). The CDR3 region has the DNA TGTGCCAGTACCTTGCCTGGGACAGGGATATATGGCTACACCTTC. It translates to CASTLPGTGIYGYTF.

The chain uses TRBV24-1 and TRBJ2-7; D is perhaps TRBD1 (6 bases). V lost 4 bases and J lost 3, with 15 bases in between. In germline, CDR1 is KGHDR, CDR2 SFDVKD. CDR3 length equals 15 residues. CDR3 loop: CATSEGTPPYYEQYF. CDR3 nucleotide sequence: TGTGCCACCAGTGAGGGGACACCCCCATACTACGAGCAGTACTTC.

This clone came up once. The V gene is TRBV18, the J gene TRBJ2-1; 8 bases fit TRBD2. Germline loops: CDR1 KGHSH, CDR2 LQKENI. This CDR3 has 15 residues. Germline trimming cut 5 bases from V and 7 bases from J; bases unmatched to any gene: 10. CDR3 coding DNA: TGTGCCAGCTCATTACCAGCGGGAGTGGTTAATGAGCAGTTCTTC. Protein sequence: CASSLPAGVVNEQFF.

The chain joins TRBV30 to TRBJ2-1; 8 bases line up with TRBD1. In germline, CDR1 is GTSNPN, CDR2 SVGIG (reference sequence). This CDR3 has 16 amino acids. Trimming at V came to 6 bases and at J to 3 bases, leaving 13 bases not matched to a gene. In nucleotides, the CDR3 is TGTGCCTGTCCCTTCGCAGGGGGCCAAGACTACAATGAGCAGTTCTTC. Translating it yields CACPFAGGQDYNEQFF. Supplemented by reference TRBV30 and TRBJ2-1, the full variable domain reads SQTIHQWPATLVQPVGSPLSLECTVEGTSNPNLYWYRQAAGRGLQLLFYSVGIGQISSEVPQNLSASRPQDRQFILSSKKLLLSDSGFYLCACPFAGGQDYNEQFFGPGTRLTVL.

The CDR3 protein is CASSQTWTSGNVGNEQFF. In DNA, the CDR3 is TGTGCCAGCAGCCAAACCTGGACTAGCGGGAATGTGGGCAATGAGCAGTTCTTC. The J gene is TRBJ2-1, the V gene TRBV3-1 (or the pseudogene TRBV3-2); TRBD2 aligns across 12 bases. The germline CDR1 and CDR2 sequences are LGHDT and YNNKEL (reference sequence). The CDR3 contains 18 residues. The J segment lost 6 bases and the V segment lost 2 bases, leaving 11 bases of the junction unmatched.

The V gene is TRBV9, the J gene TRBJ1-5; maybe TRBD1 (6 bases). V lost 0 bases and J lost 5, with 12 bases in between. CDR3 length equals 15 residues. Germline loops: CDR1 SGDLS, CDR2 YYNGEE. The CDR3 sequence: CASSVDGGSYQPQHF. CDR3 coding DNA: TGTGCCAGCAGCGTAGATGGGGGCAGTTATCAGCCCCAGCATTTT.

The CDR3 loop reads CASTSANSYEQYF. In DNA, the CDR3 is TGTGCCAGCACCAGCGCCAATTCCTACGAGCAGTACTTC. The chain has TRBV5-6 and TRBJ2-7, with unresolved D. Trimming took off 6 bases at V and 1 base at J, with 11 bases between the two ends. This CDR3 is built from 13 residues. Germline CDR1 SGHDT, CDR2 YYEEEE.